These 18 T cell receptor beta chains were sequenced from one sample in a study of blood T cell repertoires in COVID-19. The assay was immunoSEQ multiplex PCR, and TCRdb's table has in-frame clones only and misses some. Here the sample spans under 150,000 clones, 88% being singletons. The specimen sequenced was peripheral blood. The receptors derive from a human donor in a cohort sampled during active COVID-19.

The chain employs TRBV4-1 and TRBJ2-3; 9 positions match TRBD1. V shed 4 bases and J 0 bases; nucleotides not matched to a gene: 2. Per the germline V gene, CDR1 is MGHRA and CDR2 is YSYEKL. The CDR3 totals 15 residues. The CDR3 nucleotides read TGCGCCAGCAGCCGGACAGGGGCTAGCACAGATACGCAGTATTTT. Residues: CASSRTGASTDTQYF.

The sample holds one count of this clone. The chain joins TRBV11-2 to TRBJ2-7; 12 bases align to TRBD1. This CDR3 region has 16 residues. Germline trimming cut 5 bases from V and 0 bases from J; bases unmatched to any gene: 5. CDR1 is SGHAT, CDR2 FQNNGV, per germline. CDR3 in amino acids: CASSPVGQGASYEQYF. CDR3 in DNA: TGTGCCAGCAGCCCCGTGGGACAGGGGGCCTCCTACGAGCAGTACTTC.

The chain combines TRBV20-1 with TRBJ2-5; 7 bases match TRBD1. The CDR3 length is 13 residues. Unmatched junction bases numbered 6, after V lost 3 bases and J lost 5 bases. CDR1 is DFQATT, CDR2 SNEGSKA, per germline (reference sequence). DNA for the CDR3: TGCAGTGCTAGTAGAGGGGGCAGGGAGACCCAGTACTTC. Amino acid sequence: CSASRGGRETQYF.

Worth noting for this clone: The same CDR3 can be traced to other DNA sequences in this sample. The CDR3: CASSTGGGYGYTF. In nucleotides, the CDR3 is TGTGCCAGTAGTACAGGGGGCGGATATGGCTACACCTTC. This sequence joins TRBV19 and TRBJ1-2; 8 nucleotides match TRBD1. Germline-derived CDR1 and CDR2 are LNHDA and SQIVND (reference sequence). This CDR3 contains 13 residues. Losses at the gene ends were 4 bases for V and 5 bases for J; bases not matched to a gene: 3.

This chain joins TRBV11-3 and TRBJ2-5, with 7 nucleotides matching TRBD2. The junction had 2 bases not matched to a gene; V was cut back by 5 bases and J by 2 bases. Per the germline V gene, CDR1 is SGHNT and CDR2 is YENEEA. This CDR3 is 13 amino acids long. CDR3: CASSRGLQETQYF. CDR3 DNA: TGTGCCAGCAGCCGGGGACTACAAGAGACCCAGTACTTC.

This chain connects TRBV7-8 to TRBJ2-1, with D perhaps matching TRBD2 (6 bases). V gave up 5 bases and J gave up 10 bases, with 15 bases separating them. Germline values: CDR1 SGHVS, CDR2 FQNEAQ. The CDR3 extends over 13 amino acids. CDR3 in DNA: TGTGCCAGCAGCCTCAGGGTTGGAGGGGAGCAGTTCTTC. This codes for CASSLRVGGEQFF.

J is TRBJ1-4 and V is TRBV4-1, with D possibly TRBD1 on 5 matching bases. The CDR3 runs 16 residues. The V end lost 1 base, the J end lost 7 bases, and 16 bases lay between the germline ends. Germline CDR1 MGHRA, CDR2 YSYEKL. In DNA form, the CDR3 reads TGCGCCAGCAGCCAAGTCAGGGCGGGGTTAGGTGAAAAACTGTTTTTT. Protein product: CASSQVRAGLGEKLFF.

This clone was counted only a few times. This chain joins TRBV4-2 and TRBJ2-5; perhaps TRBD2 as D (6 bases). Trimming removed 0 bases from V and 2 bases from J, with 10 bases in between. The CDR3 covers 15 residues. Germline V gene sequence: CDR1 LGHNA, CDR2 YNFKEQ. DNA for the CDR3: TGTGCCAGCAGCCAAGATAGGAGGGGACAAGAGACCCAGTACTTC. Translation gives CASSQDRRGQETQYF.

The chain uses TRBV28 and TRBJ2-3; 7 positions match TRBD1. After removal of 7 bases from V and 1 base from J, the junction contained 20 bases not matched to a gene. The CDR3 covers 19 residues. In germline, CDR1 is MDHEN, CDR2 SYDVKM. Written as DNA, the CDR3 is TGTGCCAGCAAAGGAACCCAGGGGGTAAGGATAATTGGCACAGATACGCAGTATTTT. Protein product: CASKGTQGVRIIGTDTQYF.

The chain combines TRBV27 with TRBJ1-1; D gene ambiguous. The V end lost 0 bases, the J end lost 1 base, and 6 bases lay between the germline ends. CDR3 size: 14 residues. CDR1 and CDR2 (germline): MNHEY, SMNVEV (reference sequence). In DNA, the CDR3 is TGTGCCAGCAGTTTATCTCCGGGGAACACTGAAGCTTTCTTT. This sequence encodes CASSLSPGNTEAFF.

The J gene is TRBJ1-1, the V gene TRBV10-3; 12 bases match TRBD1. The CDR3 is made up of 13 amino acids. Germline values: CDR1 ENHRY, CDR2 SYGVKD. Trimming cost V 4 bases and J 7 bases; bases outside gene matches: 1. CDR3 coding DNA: TGTGCCATCAGTGGGGACAGGGGGCTTGAAGCTTTCTTT. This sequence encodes CAISGDRGLEAFF.

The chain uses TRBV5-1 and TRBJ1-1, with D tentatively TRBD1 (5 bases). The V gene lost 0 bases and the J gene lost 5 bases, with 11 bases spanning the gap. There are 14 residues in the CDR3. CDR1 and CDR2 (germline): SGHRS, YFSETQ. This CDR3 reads CASSLGQGRTEAFF. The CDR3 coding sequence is TGCGCCAGCAGCTTGGGGCAGGGTCGGACTGAAGCTTTCTTT. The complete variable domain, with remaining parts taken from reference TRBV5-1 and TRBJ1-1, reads KAGVTQTPRYLIKTRGQQVTLSCSPISGHRSVSWYQQTPGQGLQFLFEYFSETQRNKGNFPGRFSGRQFSNSRSEMNVSTLELGDSALYLCASSLGQGRTEAFFGQGTRLTVV.

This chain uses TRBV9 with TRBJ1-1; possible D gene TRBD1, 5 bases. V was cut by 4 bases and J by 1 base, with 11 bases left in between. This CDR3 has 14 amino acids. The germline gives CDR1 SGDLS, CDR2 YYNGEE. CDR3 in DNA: TGTGCCAGCAGCACACACGGGGGGAACACTGAAGCTTTCTTT. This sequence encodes CASSTHGGNTEAFF.

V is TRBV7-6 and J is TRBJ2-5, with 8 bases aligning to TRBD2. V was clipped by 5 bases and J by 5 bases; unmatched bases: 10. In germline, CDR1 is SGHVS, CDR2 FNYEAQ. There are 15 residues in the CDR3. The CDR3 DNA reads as TGTGCCAGCAGCCCCGACGGGAGGGGATTGGAGACCCAGTACTTC. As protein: CASSPDGRGLETQYF.

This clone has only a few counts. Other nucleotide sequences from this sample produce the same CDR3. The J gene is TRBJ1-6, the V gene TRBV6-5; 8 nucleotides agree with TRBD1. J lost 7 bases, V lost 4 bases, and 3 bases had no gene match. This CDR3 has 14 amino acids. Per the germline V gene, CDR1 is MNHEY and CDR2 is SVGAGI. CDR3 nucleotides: TGTGCCAGCAGTTTTAGACAGGGGAATTCACCCCTCCACTTT. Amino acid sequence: CASSFRQGNSPLHF.

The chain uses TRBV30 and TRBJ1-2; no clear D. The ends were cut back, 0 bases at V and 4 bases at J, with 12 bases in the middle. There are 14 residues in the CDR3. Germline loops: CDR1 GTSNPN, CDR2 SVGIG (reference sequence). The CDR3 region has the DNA TGTGCCTGGAGTGTACTGGAGGGCCTCTATGGCTACACCTTC. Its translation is CAWSVLEGLYGYTF.

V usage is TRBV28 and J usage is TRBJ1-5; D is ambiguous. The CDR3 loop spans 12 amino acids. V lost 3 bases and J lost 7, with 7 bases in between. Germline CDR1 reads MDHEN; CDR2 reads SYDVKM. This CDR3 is CASSFSRQPQHF. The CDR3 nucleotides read TGTGCCAGCAGTTTTAGTAGACAGCCCCAGCATTTT.

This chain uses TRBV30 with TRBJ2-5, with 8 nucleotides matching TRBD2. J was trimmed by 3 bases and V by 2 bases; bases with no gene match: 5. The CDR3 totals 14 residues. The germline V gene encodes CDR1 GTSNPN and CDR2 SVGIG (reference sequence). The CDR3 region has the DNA TGTGCCTGGAGTCAAGGAGCGGGGGAAGAGACCCAGTACTTC. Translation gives CAWSQGAGEETQYF. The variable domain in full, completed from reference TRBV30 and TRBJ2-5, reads SQTIHQWPATLVQPVGSPLSLECTVEGTSNPNLYWYRQAAGRGLQLLFYSVGIGQISSEVPQNLSASRPQDRQFILSSKKLLLSDSGFYLCAWSQGAGEETQYFGPGTRLLVL.